This TCR beta chain appears in the sequencing data of a study of blood T cells in healthy people across ages (dated by TCRdb to between 2014 and 2017). Concerning the study at large: In model experiments, template switching captured roughly one uniquely barcoded TCR beta cDNA molecule for every two T cells. To avoid experimental bias, donors of different ages were spread randomly across the sequencing lanes. To track age-related changes in TCR beta repertoire diversity, the study relied on deep sequencing normalized with unique cDNA molecular identifiers. Four age groups were formed from the donors: young (average about 17 years), middle-aged (around 40), aged (over 55) and long-lived (less than 85). The study analyzed two additional independent replicas of 1 million unique cDNA reads from the same blood draw for two donors, one aged 18 to 30 and one aged 80 or older. What the authors observed across the whole study: Since profiling was done on bulk unsorted PBMCs, naive and antigen-experienced compartments could not be conclusively compared. The long-lived group showed more naive CD4+ T cells, fewer expanded clones and increased TCR diversity than the aged group, suggesting age selection. Total diversity estimates from one million sequenced T cells were considered lower bounds and underestimates. The CMV infection status of donors was not known, potentially confounding age-related changes in expanded clonotypes. As age increased, observed TCR beta diversity per million T cells dropped in a roughly linear way, and a significant reduction was already evident by age 40. Observed TCR beta diversity correlated strongly with the percentage of naive T cells measured by flow cytometry.

Unmatched junction bases come to 4, with V trimmed by 6 bases and J by 5 bases. CDR1 and CDR2 (ENHRY, SYGVKD) derive from the germline V gene. The CDR3 sequence holds 14 residues, the cysteine and phenylalanine included. Only the CDR3 portion is preserved as DNA: 42 bases, with reading frame beginning at the first base. Donors were roughly 40 systemically healthy Caucasian individuals from Russia aged roughly 6 to 95 years. Each donor gave about 9.7 milliliters of peripheral blood, drawn into EDTA-treated Vacutainer tubes. Ficoll-Paque density-gradient centrifugation was used to isolate PBMCs, with at least 6.5 million per sample. Trizol reagent was used to extract total RNA from the PBMCs, yielding at least 5.5 micrograms per sample. For every donor, an aliquot of PBMCs went through flow cytometry to measure the percentages of naive CD45RAhigh/CD27high T cells. Library prep was done by 5' RACE. These reads were obtained on an Illumina HiSeq 2500. A second PCR of about 6 to 11 cycles was performed with a sample-barcoded 5' primer and a J-beta primer mix. A unique molecular identifier was introduced onto each TCR beta cDNA molecule by a template-switch 5' adaptor carrying 12 random nucleotides. At least 2.5 million CDR3-containing paired-end reads were obtained from each sample. First-strand cDNA synthesis was performed from all RNA using the Mint cDNA synthesis kit, with priming by a TRBC-specific oligonucleotide. After uracil-DNA glycosylase treatment, a first 18-cycle PCR used universal primers M1SS and BC2_uni_R on all cDNA. In the source study's methods: For normalization, 1 million high-quality reads were randomly selected from each sample, with every read carrying a distinct molecular identifier. Reads with shared molecular identifiers were discarded instead of being binned into consensus sequences. MiTCR, run with a Q25 quality threshold and the strictest error-elimination algorithm, handled CDR3 identification, clonotype clustering and error correction. A nonparametric unseen species model with Euler transformation was used to estimate lower-bound total TCR beta diversity. TCRdb trimmed public reads at Q25 via fastp, called clones via MiXCR and kept in-frame beta chains. CDR3 protein sequences are deduplicated, and each keeps its most common genes and DNA. In this record, the V and J calls reflect TCRdb's handling and not the investigators' own analysis. The sample profile shows about 730,000 distinct CDR3 sequences; roughly 47% of them were found once. In total, the top ten clones hold 20% to 25% of the sample.

Points on this clonotype: The target of this receptor is not known. Per-base qualities were not stored, and no clone one base away is much larger.

This sequence was found in a woman in her sixties in good health. The V and J segments used are TRBV10-3 and TRBJ1-5; TRBD1 lines up with 10 middle nucleotides. The sample consisted of blood. The CDR3 protein is CAIRPGTGDQPQHF. The sequence in DNA is TGTGCCATCAGACCCGGGACAGGGGATCAGCCCCAGCATTTT.